Presented here are 31 T cell receptor beta chains from one specimen sequenced in a study of blood T cell repertoires in COVID-19. The assay was immunoSEQ multiplex PCR, and TCRdb's table has in-frame clones only and misses some. The sample lists 100,000 to 150,000 clones, 65% to 90% occurring once. Sequencing was performed on PBMCs or T cells enriched from blood (not recorded which). These receptors were obtained from a woman in her fifties or sixties who had recovered from COVID-19.

V is TRBV5-6 and J is TRBJ1-1; no reliable D call. The V gene lost 5 bases and the J gene lost 4 bases, with 18 bases spanning the gap. Germline V gene data show CDR1 as SGHDT and CDR2 as YYEEEE. This CDR3 spans 15 amino acids. The CDR3 DNA reads TGTGCCAGCAGGACACAGCGGGGTAGTGGCACTGAAGCTTTCTTT. Its translation: CASRTQRGSGTEAFF.

The chain carries TRBV4-1 and TRBJ1-2, with D uncertain. The CDR3 length is 16 residues. Germline loops: CDR1 MGHRA, CDR2 YSYEKL. Deletions cut 5 bases from V and 2 bases from J, with 18 bases between. The CDR3 bases are TGCGCCAGCAGCACCTCCGGGATACCGACGAACTATGGCTACACCTTC. This sequence encodes CASSTSGIPTNYGYTF.

The chain carries TRBV7-9 and TRBJ1-4; TRBD1 is a possible D gene (5 bases). Trimming left V 5 bases short and J 7 bases short, with 20 bases between. The CDR3 extends over 16 amino acids. Germline CDR1 is SEHNR and CDR2 is FQNEAQ (reference sequence). The CDR3 protein is CASSMGPVFPFEKLFF. Written as DNA, the CDR3 is TGTGCCAGCAGCATGGGGCCCGTATTCCCCTTTGAAAAACTGTTTTTT.

This chain uses TRBV2 with TRBJ2-7; 7 positions match TRBD2. CDR3 size: 15 residues. Germline assignment: CDR1 SNHLY and CDR2 FYNNEI. The junction had 12 bases not matched to a gene; V was cut back by 6 bases and J by 4 bases. The CDR3 coding sequence is TGTGCCAGCAGGGGTGTGGGGGAGGGGAAATACGAGCAGTACTTC. Encoded protein: CASRGVGEGKYEQYF.

The V gene is TRBV12-3 or TRBV12-4, the J gene TRBJ2-5, with 7 bases aligning to TRBD1. After removal of 6 bases from V and 7 bases from J, the junction contained 8 bases not matched to a gene. This CDR3 is 13 amino acids long. The CDR3 DNA sequence: TGTGCCAGCAGCAACAGGGGCGGAGTGACCCAGTACTTC. This translates into CASSNRGGVTQYF.

This chain links TRBV6-5 with TRBJ2-7; 9 bases are shared with TRBD2. The CDR3 sequence is 14 residues long. Germline CDR1 and CDR2: MNHEY and SVGAGI. The J segment lost 7 bases and the V segment lost 6 bases, leaving 10 bases of the junction unmatched. The chain's CDR3 is CASRGGGGAQEQYF. In DNA, the CDR3 is TGTGCCAGCAGAGGGGGCGGGGGGGCGCAGGAGCAGTACTTC.

V and J are TRBV5-5 and TRBJ2-2; a weak D match, TRBD1 (7 bases). Germline assignment: CDR1 SGHKS and CDR2 YYEKEE (reference sequence). This CDR3 comprises 15 residues. The ends were cut back, 6 bases at V and 0 bases at J, with 12 bases in the middle. The CDR3, as DNA: TGTGCCAGCAACCGCGGGACAGCGAACACCGGGGAGCTGTTTTTT. Residues: CASNRGTANTGELFF.

The chain carries TRBV27 and TRBJ1-1; the D is unclear. CDR1 MNHEY and CDR2 SMNVEV come from the germline V gene (reference sequence). This CDR3 comprises 13 residues. V lost 3 bases and J 8 bases, leaving 13 bases between the germline ends. The DNA for the CDR3 is TGTGCCAGCAGTTTCTCCGGGTCTCTAGAAGCTTTCTTT. This encodes CASSFSGSLEAFF.

The rearrangement uses TRBV5-1 and TRBJ1-6; perhaps TRBD1 as D (5 bases). Trimming pared 2 bases from V and 6 bases from J, leaving 9 bases between. This CDR3 has 14 residues. Germline CDR1 is SGHRS and CDR2 is YFSETQ. The CDR3 reads CASSFQGGNSPLHF. As DNA, the CDR3 is TGCGCCAGCAGCTTCCAGGGAGGTAATTCACCCCTCCACTTT.

The chain links TRBV27 to TRBJ1-2; 12 nucleotides line up with TRBD1. The CDR3 extends over 17 amino acids. CDR1 is MNHEY and CDR2 is SMNVEV in the germline V gene (reference sequence). The junction had 11 bases not matched to a gene; V was cut back by 5 bases and J by 4 bases. The CDR3 loop is CASSRGGQGALGYGYTF. CDR3 nucleotides: TGTGCCAGCAGTCGGGGGGGACAGGGGGCTTTGGGCTATGGCTACACCTTC.

The CDR3: CASSDRGEYNEQFF. The CDR3 DNA reads as TGTGCCAGCAGTGACCGGGGGGAATACAATGAGCAGTTCTTC. The rearrangement uses TRBV2 and TRBJ2-1; TRBD2 aligns across 7 bases. CDR3 length equals 14 residues. Germline V gene data show CDR1 as SNHLY and CDR2 as FYNNEI. V was clipped by 3 bases and J by 4 bases; unmatched bases: 3.

V usage is TRBV19 and J usage is TRBJ2-1; 9 bases match TRBD2. Germline lookup yields CDR1 LNHDA and CDR2 SQIVND (reference sequence). The V segment lost 7 bases and the J segment 2 bases; nucleotides outside the gene matches: 6. The CDR3 is 15 amino acids. CDR3 amino acids: CASTPSGTPYNEQFF. CDR3 nucleotides: TGTGCCAGTACCCCTAGCGGGACGCCCTACAATGAGCAGTTCTTC. The full variable domain, completed using reference TRBV19 and TRBJ2-1, is DGGITQSPKYLFRKEGQNVTLSCEQNLNHDAMYWYRQDPGQGLRLIYYSQIVNDFQKGDIAEGYSVSREKKESFPLTVTSAQKNPTAFYLCASTPSGTPYNEQFFGPGTRLTVL.

V gene TRBV7-2 combines with J gene TRBJ1-1; no definite D call. The CDR3 totals 15 residues. Germline values: CDR1 SGHTA, CDR2 FQGNSA. The ends were cut back, 5 bases at V and 4 bases at J, with 17 bases in the middle. The CDR3 region is CASSPPRLESTEAFF. The CDR3 DNA is TGTGCCAGCAGCCCCCCCCGACTTGAGAGCACTGAAGCTTTCTTT.

The V and J genes are TRBV5-1 and TRBJ1-4, with D perhaps matching TRBD1 (6 bases). Germline CDR1 SGHRS, CDR2 YFSETQ. The CDR3 sequence is 15 residues long. The V and J ends lost 7 bases and 0 bases respectively, with 13 bases between them. The CDR3 here is CASSTGQTTNEKLFF. CDR3 bases: TGCGCCAGCTCAACAGGGCAGACAACTAATGAAAAACTGTTTTTT.

V and J are TRBV23-1 and TRBJ1-3, with TRBD1 as a possible D gene (6 bases). TRBV23-1 is an ORF, with its function uncertain. This CDR3 spans 16 amino acids. The germline V and J ends were trimmed by 4 bases and 0 bases, with 13 bases remaining between them. The chain's CDR3 is CASSPQRDNSGNTIYF. CDR3 bases: TGCGCCAGCAGTCCCCAACGGGACAACTCTGGAAACACCATATATTTT.

V and J are TRBV6-2 or TRBV6-3 and TRBJ2-5; 12 bases agree with TRBD1. V shed 2 bases, J shed 3 bases, and the junction held 4 bases outside the gene matches. Germline loops: CDR1 MNHEY, CDR2 SVGEGT. The CDR3 has 16 residues. The CDR3 reads CASSYMGQGAEETQYF. The DNA of the CDR3 is TGTGCCAGCAGTTACATGGGACAGGGGGCCGAAGAGACCCAGTACTTC.

V and J are TRBV6-5 and TRBJ1-5; D gene unclear. V lost 4 bases, J lost 5 bases, and 9 bases lay in between. The CDR3 is 13 residues long. CDR1 is MNHEY and CDR2 is SVGAGI in the germline V gene. The CDR3 nucleotides read TGTGCCAGCAGTTTCACGGGAGATCAGCCCCAGCATTTT. Its protein product is CASSFTGDQPQHF.

The rearrangement uses TRBV18 and TRBJ1-4; D perhaps matches TRBD1 (5 bases). In germline, CDR1 is KGHSH, CDR2 LQKENI. This CDR3 has 15 residues. The germline V and J ends were trimmed by 3 bases and 0 bases, with 8 bases remaining between them. CDR3 residues: CASSPDSATNEKLFF. CDR3 nucleotides: TGTGCCAGCTCACCCGACAGTGCAACTAATGAAAAACTGTTTTTT.

The chain links TRBV4-1 to TRBJ2-7; 9 nucleotides align to TRBD1. Trimming cost V 3 bases and J 5 bases; bases outside gene matches: 8. The CDR3 spans 15 residues. Germline V gene lookup returns CDR1 MGHRA and CDR2 YSYEKL. The CDR3 coding sequence is TGCGCCAGCAGCCATACCGGGACAGGGAAGCACGAGCAGTACTTC. Amino acids: CASSHTGTGKHEQYF.

The chain links TRBV6-1 to TRBJ2-7; D call uncertain. Germline CDR1 MNHNS, CDR2 SASEGT. The length of the CDR3 is 15 residues. V gave up 3 bases and J gave up 1 base, with 13 bases separating them. CDR3 DNA: TGTGCCAGCAGTGAGCCCCTGACACTTTCCTACGAGCAGTACTTC. This codes for CASSEPLTLSYEQYF.

V and J are TRBV2 and TRBJ1-6, with a weak D call TRBD1 (5 bases). Germline CDR1 is SNHLY and CDR2 is FYNNEI. The CDR3 spans 14 residues. Trimming cost V 3 bases and J 7 bases, with 10 bases left between them. The CDR3 DNA reads TGTGCCAGCAGTGACTCGGGGGGGAATTCACCCCTCCACTTT. This codes for CASSDSGGNSPLHF. The whole variable domain, remainder taken from reference TRBV2 and TRBJ1-6, is EPEVTQTPSHQVTQMGQEVILRCVPISNHLYFYWYRQILGQKVEFLVSFYNNEISEKSEIFDDQFSVERPDGSNFTLKIRSTKLEDSAMYFCASSDSGGNSPLHFGNGTRLTVT.

V usage is TRBV7-8 and J usage is TRBJ1-2, with 8 nucleotides matching TRBD1. The length of the CDR3 is 16 residues. V dropped 5 bases and J dropped 5; count of bases not matched to a gene: 13. The germline V gene encodes CDR1 SGHVS and CDR2 FQNEAQ. The CDR3 sequence: CASSLGQDPFVYGYTF. CDR3 DNA: TGTGCCAGCAGCCTGGGACAGGATCCCTTCGTTTATGGCTACACCTTC.

This clone was observed a few times. This sequence joins TRBV10-2 and TRBJ1-1; 8 bases map to TRBD1. The CDR3 covers 15 residues. CDR1 is WSHSY, CDR2 SAAADI, per germline. The J segment lost 5 bases and the V segment lost 4 bases, leaving 9 bases of the junction unmatched. CDR3 in DNA: TGCGCCAGCAGTGCCCAGACAGGGGTTGGGACTGAAGCTTTCTTT. Amino acid sequence: CASSAQTGVGTEAFF.

The chain links TRBV7-3 to TRBJ2-1, with 9 bases identical to TRBD2. The trim removed 4 bases at V and 5 bases at J, leaving 0 bases unmatched. The CDR3 covers 13 residues. The germline gives CDR1 SGHTA, CDR2 FQGTGA. CDR3 nucleotides: TGTGCCAGCAGCTCTAGCGGGGACAATGAGCAGTTCTTC. It is translated as CASSSSGDNEQFF.

The chain links TRBV4-1 to TRBJ2-3; 7 nucleotides align to TRBD1. Germline lookup yields CDR1 MGHRA and CDR2 YSYEKL. This CDR3 has 15 amino acids. The V segment lost 1 base and the J segment 2 bases; nucleotides outside the gene matches: 3. The DNA of the CDR3 is TGCGCCAGCAGCCAAGGGGGACAGCCCACAGATACGCAGTATTTT. Translation: CASSQGGQPTDTQYF.

The chain recombines TRBV19 with TRBJ1-5; 8 bases map to TRBD1. The V segment lost 6 bases and the J segment 0 bases; nucleotides outside the gene matches: 4. This CDR3 has 15 amino acids. The V gene's germline CDR1 is LNHDA and CDR2 SQIVND (reference sequence). The CDR3 sequence is CASSRDRYSNQPQHF. CDR3 sequence (DNA): TGTGCCAGTAGCCGGGACAGGTATAGCAATCAGCCCCAGCATTTT.

This clone was counted a single time. The rearrangement joins TRBV19 to TRBJ1-1; 8 bases match TRBD1. Germline-derived CDR1 and CDR2 are LNHDA and SQIVND (reference sequence). V lost 4 bases to trimming and J lost 6 bases; unmatched junction nucleotides: 4. The CDR3 extends over 13 amino acids. Here the CDR3 DNA reads TGTGCCAGTAGTACCAGGGGGCTCGCTGAAGCTTTCTTT. Translating it yields CASSTRGLAEAFF.

This clone was observed a single time. The CDR3 reads CASSQRDIFYEQYF. The CDR3 DNA sequence: TGTGCCAGCAGCCAAAGGGACATCTTTTACGAGCAGTACTTC. The rearrangement links TRBV7-2 to TRBJ2-7; tentative D call: TRBD1 (6 bases). Trimming left V 5 bases short and J 4 bases short, with 15 bases between. Germline loops: CDR1 SGHTA, CDR2 FQGNSA. CDR3 length: 14 residues.

The chain joins TRBV19 to TRBJ2-7, with D perhaps TRBD1 (6 bases). Trimming removed 10 bases at V and 3 bases at J, with 13 bases between. The CDR3 totals 12 residues. Germline loops: CDR1 LNHDA, CDR2 SQIVND (reference sequence). For the CDR3, the DNA is TGTGCCACCACAGGGTTTGGCTACGAGCAGTACTTC. Protein product: CATTGFGYEQYF.

The chain couples TRBV29-1 to TRBJ1-4; TRBD1 matches at 12 bases. Germline values: CDR1 SQVTM, CDR2 ANQGSEA. The CDR3 has 17 amino acids. Trimming took 7 bases from V and 7 from J; bases not matched to a gene: 16. In DNA, the CDR3 is TGCAGCGCTGCCACCGGGACAGGGGGCGGCGGGAGTGAAAAACTGTTTTTT. Translated, it gives CSAATGTGGGGSEKLFF.

The chain joins TRBV27 to TRBJ1-1, with D possibly TRBD1 on 5 matching bases. The CDR3 is 16 amino acids. The V gene's germline CDR1 is MNHEY and CDR2 SMNVEV (reference sequence). V dropped 6 bases and J dropped 1 base, with 18 bases sitting between them. The CDR3: CASRTMGGGGNTEAFF. The CDR3 bases are TGTGCCAGCAGGACGATGGGTGGGGGGGGGAACACTGAAGCTTTCTTT.